The present T cell receptor (beta chain) was sequenced within a study of cytomegalovirus exposure and HLA in healthy donors (TCRdb year 2017). The study in broad terms: An earlier analysis of several hundred of the donors reported 276 Gb of sequence data and around 120 million unique TCR beta sequences obtained from around 170 million T cells. HLA typing covered class I and class II loci at four-digit resolution. Among about 410 genotyped donors of the cohort, an average of roughly 230,000 unique TCR beta nucleotide sequences was sequenced per donor, of which 15% to 20% were non-productive. The later analysis used no new phenotypic data to find candidate immune exposures, relying instead on TCR beta sequences and their occurrence across donors. Roughly 300 gigabases of sequencing data and tens of millions of unique TCR sequences made up an early release that covered 500 to 650 HLA-typed donors. A later genetic analysis used genome-wide SNP genotypes for about 60% of the roughly 700 donors, treating that subset as a discovery cohort. Because of strong linkage in the cohort, five DR-DQ haplotypes were treated as single units for association and clustering. Donor age, sex, ethnicity and CMV serostatus were compiled together with the repertoire data. The T cell repertoires of several hundred subjects were profiled by immunosequencing and related to cytomegalovirus serostatus. Every discovery cohort repertoire had been produced on one sequencing platform. Typing coverage varied by locus: about 620-630 donors for A, B, C, DRB1 and DQB1; around 560 for DQA1; about 590 for DPA1; about 450 for DPB1. Along with the roughly 700-subject first cohort, a separate validation cohort of over a hundred different subjects was used. In an earlier analysis of roughly 600 of the donors, high-throughput TCR beta sequencing was used to judge whether each TCR beta V gene segment behaved as functional or pseudogenic. A later analysis re-examined previously published TCR beta repertoires from 610 or so donors and added high-resolution HLA genotyping to investigate patterns of TCR occurrence. To predict cytomegalovirus infection status, the study brought together high-throughput TCR immunosequencing, statistical association of individual TCRs with disease status, and machine learning. The aim of the study was to test whether cataloging public T cell receptors could identify signatures of past pathogen exposure. Of the 300 to 500 genotyped donors, roughly 80% were placed in the genetic ancestry cluster associated with self-reported Caucasian donors.

What the research found in general, with its limitations: Across donors, most TCR sequences were observed very rarely, whereas some public TCRs were present in many individuals. For the cohort, immune exposure information was limited to CMV serostatus. A further reported finding was that TCR beta sequences accurately predicted the HLA-A and HLA-B alleles for most subjects in the first cohort. Some 15 rarely observed V segments, including chromosome 9 orphons, were excluded from the earlier analysis of a few hundred of the donors because counts were too low. Only TCR beta chains were sequenced in this cohort, and the absence of alpha or paired-chain data limited detectable features. The authors suggested that the approach could potentially be generalized to other disease states and immunological phenotypes. In vitro tests confirmed that a few of the cytomegalovirus-associated TCR beta chains recognize cytomegalovirus antigens. According to a later analysis, parvovirus B19, influenza, CMV and Epstein-Barr virus appeared linked to several top co-occurrence clusters. Compared with the 666-donor mean, donors in an Asian-associated ancestry cluster had fewer N-insertions in productive TCRs, according to a later genetic analysis. A later analysis found that TCR association rates varied across HLA loci, with DRB1 alleles showing the most associated TCRs and HLA-C alleles the fewest. Linkage disequilibrium might explain the correlated functional status among segregating V segments, but an unknown experimental factor could not be excluded. A later genetic analysis associated a missense DCLRE1C variant with V-gene and J-gene trimming of TCR beta chains, and an independent cohort replicated the association. Because HLA typing was unavailable for some donors at each locus, only the typed subset was used in association tests. Some IMGT-functional V segments, including TRBV6-2 and TRBV6-3, could not be distinguished by the 87-base-pair reads and were therefore excluded. In the study, approximately 150 TCR beta chains were listed as associated with cytomegalovirus. In both the original and validation cohorts, the classifier was reported to diagnose cytomegalovirus status with high specificity and sensitivity. Strong co-occurrence of HLA alleles, especially DR and DQ, made assigning TCR associations to individual alleles difficult. Specific HLA alleles were associated with 16,951 TCR beta sequences at a false discovery rate of 0.05 in a later analysis. The presence/absence analyses assumed that sequencing depth was roughly uniform across donors, and that assumption may not be true. Most CMV-associated TCR beta chains appeared to be HLA-restricted in a later analysis, and the HLA associations seemed to be driven largely by CMV exposure. In a later analysis, HLA-associated TCR beta chains were found to be more clonally expanded and to have lower generation probabilities than equally common non-associated chains. A cluster of highly shared sequence variants was judged likely to represent a technical artifact of the sequencing pipeline. In an earlier analysis of approximately 590 of the donors, most TCR beta V segments were observed in productive rearrangements about 90% or about 30% of the time, broadly matching IMGT annotations.

The cohort consisted of 600 or so healthy bone marrow donors. All cohort members were sampled while nominally healthy, although unrecorded immune exposures were likely present. CMV serostatus was positive for roughly 290 and negative for about 50% of the roughly 670 cohort members, and was not recorded for this donor. A peripheral blood sample was provided by each donor, and peripheral blood mononuclear cells were used for TCR beta sequencing. Genomic DNA was extracted from the blood cell samples with the Qiagen DNeasy Blood Extraction Kit. Of note for this clone: What antigen it recognizes has not been identified. No much larger clone exists at a distance of one base, and base qualities are not known.

Sequences MNHEY (CDR1) and SMNVEV (CDR2) are obtained from the germline V gene (reference sequence). Cut back by 6 bases and 4 bases, the V and J ends lie 15 bases apart. The CDR3 numbers 14 residues from cysteine through phenylalanine. Here the CDR3 DNA is all that survives: 42 bases in frame from base 1. The receptor library was made with the immunoSEQ multiplex PCR assay. For the multiplex PCR, a mixture combining 60 forward primers for TCR Vbeta segments and 13 reverse primers for TCR Jbeta segments was used. A multiplex PCR assay on genomic DNA amplified the CDR3 region of rearranged TCR beta genes. The Illumina HiSeq System was used to sequence the amplified TCR beta libraries as 87-base-pair reads. On the study's bioinformatics: Across the roughly 640 repertoires, a later analysis counted roughly 77 million unique TCR beta chains, around 10 million of which were shared by at least two donors. Raw reads were error-corrected and collapsed into unique sequences by a nearest-neighbor algorithm in which closely related sequences were merged to remove PCR and sequencing errors. Alignment of CDR3 sequences to IMGT reference sequences was used to assign V, D and J gene segments. For a sequence to be retained, a match of at least six nucleotides was required to both a V gene segment and a J gene segment. A rearrangement counted as productive if the CDR3 had no stop codons and remained in frame with V and J, and every other rearrangement counted as non-productive. CDR3 was defined by IMGT convention, running from the second conserved V-encoded cysteine to the conserved J-encoded phenylalanine. In an earlier analysis of 587 of the donors, sequences lacking an unambiguous match to a single V gene segment were excluded. An earlier analysis of 500 to 600 of the donors classified V segments as functional when productive rearrangements were above 56.7% and as segregating when the standard deviation between donors was above 5%. A statistical classification framework was developed to diagnose cytomegalovirus status using the catalog of TCR beta chain sequences. V and J gene assignment, in a later analysis, came from comparing TCR nucleotide sequences with IMGT/GENE-DB human TR gene sequences. The TCRdist pipeline was used in a later analysis to assign CDR3 sequences and most-parsimonious VDJ recombination scenarios. In a later analysis, each TCR beta chain was defined by its CDR3 amino acid sequence together with its V-gene family, and reads lacking a unique V-gene family were excluded. As a way to deal with suspected cross-contamination and a sequencing artifact, a later analysis dropped approximately 590 nucleotide sequences that were highly shared and had low generation probability. For each public chain, a later analysis derived a clonal expansion index from normalized ranks of inferred template counts within each repertoire. In a later analysis, generation probabilities were computed using a VDJ recombination model fitted to out-of-frame rearrangements, and the results were checked against IGoR. In a later analysis, TCR-TCR, TCR-HLA and TCR-CMV co-occurrence was scored with hypergeometric tests, and a repertoire-size bias correction was applied to TCR pairs. In a later analysis, false discovery rates were estimated by permuting HLA or CMV assignments 20 times. In a later analysis, co-occurring TCRs were grouped using DBSCAN, and TCRdist sequence similarity was added for clustering within HLA-allele-positive subsets. Repertoires with fewer than 30,000 or more than 120,000 public chains, plus five repertoires with anomalous nucleotide sharing, were excluded from co-occurrence clustering. In TCRdb, the immuneACCESS table is reduced to in-frame sequences with V and J assigned. These tables do not hold every clone; where another copy was compared, an unresolved V gene accounts for under half, and the others remain unexplained. The V and J calls and clone size were taken over from that table, and D and trimming were inferred from the DNA. The sample table lists some 130,000 clones, approximately 61% of them with a count of one. The ten largest clones represent about 1.5% of the sample.

The chain employs TRBV27 and TRBJ1-1; tentative D gene TRBD1, with 6 bases matching. The sequencing input was PBMCs. This receptor was identified in a human donor in good health. The sequence in DNA is TGTGCCAGCAGCCTCGACAGGCTGGGCACTGAAGCTTTCTTT. This yields the protein CASSLDRLGTEAFF.